The entry below gives a single T cell receptor (beta chain) sequence along with its context. Its antigen is unidentified. This specimen comes from a study of shared clonotypes between healthy human individuals. V lost 5 bases and J 4 bases, leaving 24 bases between the germline ends. The CDR3 is 17 amino acids. Germline CDR1 and CDR2: MNHEY and SMNVEV (reference sequence). Study-wide findings and caveats: A generally larger estimated richness was seen in naive subsets than in memory subsets. Large sequencing depth failed to make sorted-subset sequencing complete, rarefaction showed.

Clones were read by immunoSEQ multiplex PCR, and TCRdb kept only the in-frame ones, dropping some. The repertoire holds nearly 750,000 clones, with roughly two thirds as singletons. The chain couples TRBV27 to TRBJ2-7, with D possibly matching TRBD2 (5 bases). The sequenced material came from memory CD4+ T cells sorted from blood. As to subset: CD45RA-negative fraction. The clonotype was recovered from a woman aged 25 to 45 in good health. The CDR3 bases are TGTGCCAGCAGTCTCCTGGGGAAGGACTTACGATTTTACGAGCAGTACTTC. Protein sequence: CASSLLGKDLRFYEQYF.